Included here is one T cell receptor beta chain sequence, with context. No antigen is known for it. No base qualities exist here, and no much larger clone lies one base off it. TCRdb lists the instrument as Illumina HiSeq 2000. TCR beta chain libraries were generated by multiplex PCR amplification. The amplified TCR beta chain products were analyzed by high-throughput sequencing. TCRdb trimmed the raw reads at Q25, called clones with MiXCR and kept productive beta chains. Every distinct CDR3 protein forms one entry, paired with its most common genes and DNA. The sample profile shows 270,000 or so distinct CDR3 sequences; around 30% of them were found once. The ten largest make up around 1% of the sample. The germline V gene supplies CDR1 MNHEY and CDR2 SVGEGT. Taken from cysteine to phenylalanine, the CDR3 has 17 residues. CDR3 DNA is the only sequence kept; it has 51 bases, read in frame from the first base. Trimming removed 2 bases from V and 0 bases from J; the gene matches leave 7 bases unexplained.

The sample comes from a study of breast tumors, draining lymph nodes, adjacent tissues (dated by TCRdb to about 2016). At the level of the whole study: The study compared TCR beta repertoires across tumor, adjacent nontumor tissue and axillary lymph nodes from breast cancer patients. The study was designed to assess the relationships and possible T-cell exchange between tumor, surrounding tissue and draining lymph node repertoires in human breast cancer. On the study overall, not on this receptor specifically: A scenario in which most tumor T cells derive from the lymph node and then expand within tumor tissue was judged to be consistent with the data. Tumor and nontumor tissue repertoires were significantly more similar in luminal-like than in basal-like breast cancer. T-cell repertoire diversity in tumors was found to be lower than in lymph nodes but higher than in nontumor tissue, and preferential V and J gene usage was observed. The conclusion that tumor T cells originate in lymph nodes was framed as consistent with a hypothesis rather than directly demonstrated.

The lymph node samples were taken from the axillary draining lymph nodes of breast cancer patients. The rearrangement combines TRBV6-2 or TRBV6-3 with TRBJ2-7, with TRBD2 identical over 10 junction bases. The receptor comes from a female donor with breast cancer. Some clones in this sample may be carry-over from other donors' samples. Sequencing used axillary lymph node tissue. CDR3 region: CASSYGPAGGSSYEQYF. The DNA sequence is given as TGTGCCAGCAGTTACGGACCAGCGGGAGGGAGCTCCTACGAGCAGTACTTC.